The sequence of this T cell receptor beta chain was determined in a study of T-cell memory formation after mild COVID-19 (dated by TCRdb to the early 2020s). Concerning the study at large: Most TCR sequence clusters were specific to one of the two donors. The cohort comprised two young, previously healthy adult volunteers, one female and one male. In two donors, T-cell clones that expanded and contracted after mild COVID-19 were followed by sequencing TCRalpha and TCRbeta repertoires longitudinally.

Sequencing was performed on an Illumina NovaSeq 6000. TCRalpha and TCRbeta cDNA libraries were constructed by 5'RACE with constant-segment primers, with sample barcodes and unique molecular identifiers being introduced. RNA was extracted from every sample with Trizol reagent. The libraries were amplified in two PCR steps, and the second step added a second sample barcode and Illumina TruSeq adapters. Libraries were sequenced on an Illumina NovaSeq with 2 x 150 bp paired-end reads. Per the authors' processing: Demultiplexing of reads and collapsing into UMI-guided consensus sequences were performed with migec v1.2.7. Using mixcr v2.1.11, UMI consensuses were aligned to TRA and TRB V and J templates and then assembled into clonotypes. Expanded or contracted clonotypes were those called significant by both edgeR and NoisET, with noise models trained on biological replicates. For edgeR calls, the cutoffs were a false discovery rate-adjusted p below 0.01 and a log2 fold-change threshold of 1. As an exploratory analysis of dynamics, max-normalized trajectories of the 1000 most abundant clonotypes were examined by PCA with hierarchical clustering. Separately sequenced CD4+ and CD8+ repertoires were used to assign a CD4 or CD8 phenotype to each responding clone. TCRdb reprocessed the public reads (quality trimming at Q25 with fastp, clone calling with MiXCR) and kept in-frame beta chains. Identical CDR3 proteins give one entry, which carries the most common genes and DNA. The V and J calls shown here were made by TCRdb, not taken from the authors' results. Recorded for this sample are about 140,000 distinct CDR3 sequences; 13% to 15% of them occurred a single time. Under 30% of the sample is taken by the ten largest.

General study outcomes and caveats: The study included only a couple of mild cases, and larger cohorts that include severe cases with pre-infection samples were judged to be necessary. Clones that contracted from day 15 to 85 showed balanced CD4/CD8 phenotypes, whereas a second wave of clones that expanded from day 15 to 37 leaned towards CD4+. The detection of some responding clones in pre-infection memory suggests that pre-existing cross-reactive memory T cells joined the SARS-CoV-2 response. Contracting CD4+ clones turned up mainly in the CM and EM memory subsets, whereas EMRA was where CD8+ clones were enriched. The second-wave clones that peaked on day 37 were not confirmed to be SARS-CoV-2 specific.

On this clonotype itself: Its target antigen remains unknown. No base-level quality is on record; no much larger clone is a single base apart.

Ficoll-Paque density gradient centrifugation was the method used to isolate PBMCs. Trimmed from V: 0 bases; trimmed from J: 4 bases; junction bases lacking a gene match: 4. Reading from cysteine to phenylalanine, the CDR3 counts 16 amino acids. Only the CDR3 DNA is retained, 48 bases long and in frame from the first base. Reading the germline V gene (reference sequence) gives CDR1 LNHDA and CDR2 SQIVND. The specimen was PBMCs or a T cell subset sorted from them (not recorded which). The chain is made from TRBV19 and TRBJ2-1; the central 9 bases match TRBD2. This TCR derives from an adult woman who had mild COVID-19 (a few samples of this study predate the infection). The sample titles of this study are shuffled in the database, so cell type and time point are left out; the donor was told from shared clones. The CDR3 loop reads CASSIDLAGSYNEQFF. The nucleotide sequence reads as follows: TGTGCCAGTAGTATAGATCTAGCGGGGTCATACAATGAGCAGTTCTTC.